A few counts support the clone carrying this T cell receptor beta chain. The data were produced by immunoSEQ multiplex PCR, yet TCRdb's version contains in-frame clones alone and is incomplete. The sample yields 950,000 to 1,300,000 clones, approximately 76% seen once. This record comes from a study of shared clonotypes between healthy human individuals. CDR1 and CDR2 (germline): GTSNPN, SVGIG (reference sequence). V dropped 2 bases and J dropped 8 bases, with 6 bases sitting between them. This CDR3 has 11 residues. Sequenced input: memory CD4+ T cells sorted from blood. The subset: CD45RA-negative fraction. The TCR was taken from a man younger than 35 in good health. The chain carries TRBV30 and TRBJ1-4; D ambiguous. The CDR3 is CAWSSREKLFF. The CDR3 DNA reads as TGTGCCTGGAGTTCCAGGGAAAAACTGTTTTTT.